This entry features one T cell receptor beta chain sequence. Its antigen is not known. An equimolar mix of two oligonucleotides served as the beta constant-region primer for TRBC1 and TRBC2. Ligated cDNA was amplified by four rounds of PCR with nested alpha and beta constant-region primers and SP2. One entry per CDR3 protein results from TCRdb running MiXCR on the UMI-ligation and nested PCR reads. The sample lists some 16,000 distinct CDR3 sequences; approximately 9% were seen once. The record originates from a study of naive and memory T cell subsets. Whole-study findings and limits: Over 95% of naive TCR sequences appeared only once after error correction, unlike memory subsets. Clonotypes here are unpaired alpha or beta chain sequences. Diversity fell and Gini index rose from naive through CM, EM, EMRA.

This sequence originates from a human donor in good health. Sequenced input: central memory CD8+ T cells from blood.

CDR3 bases: TGTGCCAGCAGTTCCCGGACAGGGTGGGCAACTAATGAAAAACTGTTTTTT. It is translated as CASSSRTGWATNEKLFF. The gene calls are TRBV12-3 or TRBV12-4 and TRBJ1-4, with 8 positions matching TRBD1. The CDR3 length is 17 residues. V lost 4 bases and J lost 0; bases outside the gene matches: 7.